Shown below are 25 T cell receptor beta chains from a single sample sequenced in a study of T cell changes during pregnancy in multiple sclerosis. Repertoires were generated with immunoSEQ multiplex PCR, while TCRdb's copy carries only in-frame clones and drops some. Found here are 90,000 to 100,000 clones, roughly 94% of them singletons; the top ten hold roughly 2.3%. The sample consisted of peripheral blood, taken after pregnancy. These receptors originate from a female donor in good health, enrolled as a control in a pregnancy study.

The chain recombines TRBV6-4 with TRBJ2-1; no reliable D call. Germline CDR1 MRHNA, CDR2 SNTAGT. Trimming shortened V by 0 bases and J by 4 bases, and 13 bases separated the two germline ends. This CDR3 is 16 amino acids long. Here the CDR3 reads CASSDSIRFSYNEQFF. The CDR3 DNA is TGTGCCAGCAGTGACTCGATTCGCTTTAGTTACAATGAGCAGTTCTTC.

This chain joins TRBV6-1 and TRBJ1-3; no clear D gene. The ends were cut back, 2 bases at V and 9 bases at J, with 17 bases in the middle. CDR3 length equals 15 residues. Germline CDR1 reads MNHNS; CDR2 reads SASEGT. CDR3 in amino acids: CASSEPGLKAGTIYF. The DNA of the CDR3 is TGTGCCAGCAGTGAACCGGGCCTTAAGGCGGGCACCATATATTTT.

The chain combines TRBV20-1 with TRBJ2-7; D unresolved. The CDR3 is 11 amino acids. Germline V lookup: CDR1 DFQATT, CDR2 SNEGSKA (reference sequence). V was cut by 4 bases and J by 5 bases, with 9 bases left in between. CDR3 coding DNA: TGCAGTGCTACCCTAATGAACGAGCAGTACTTC. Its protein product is CSATLMNEQYF.

CDR3 residues: CAISESRSTTDTQYF. The CDR3 DNA reads TGTGCCATCAGTGAGTCGAGGAGTACCACAGATACGCAGTATTTT. The J gene is TRBJ2-3, the V gene TRBV10-3, with no clear D. V was shortened by 0 bases and J by 2 bases, with 9 bases between the two germline ends. Germline assignment: CDR1 ENHRY and CDR2 SYGVKD. The CDR3 contains 15 residues.

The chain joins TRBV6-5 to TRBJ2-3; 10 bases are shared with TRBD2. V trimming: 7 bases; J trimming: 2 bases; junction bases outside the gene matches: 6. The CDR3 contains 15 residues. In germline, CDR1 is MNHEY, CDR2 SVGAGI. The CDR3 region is CASKGLAGDTDTQYF. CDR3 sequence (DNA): TGTGCCAGCAAGGGGCTAGCGGGAGACACAGATACGCAGTATTTT.

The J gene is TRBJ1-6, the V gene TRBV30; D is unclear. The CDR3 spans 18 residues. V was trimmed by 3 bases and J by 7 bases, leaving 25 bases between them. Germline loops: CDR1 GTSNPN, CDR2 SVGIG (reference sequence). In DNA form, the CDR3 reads TGTGCCTGGAGCGAACCCCCTCACGGGATACGGCGGAATTCACCCCTCCACTTT. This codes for CAWSEPPHGIRRNSPLHF.

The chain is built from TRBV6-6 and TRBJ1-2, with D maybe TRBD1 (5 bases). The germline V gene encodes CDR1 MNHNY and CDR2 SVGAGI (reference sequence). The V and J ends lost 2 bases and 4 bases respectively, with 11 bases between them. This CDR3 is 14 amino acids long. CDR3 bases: TGTGCCAGCAGTTACGTCCGACAGCGCTATGGCTACACCTTC. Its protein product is CASSYVRQRYGYTF.

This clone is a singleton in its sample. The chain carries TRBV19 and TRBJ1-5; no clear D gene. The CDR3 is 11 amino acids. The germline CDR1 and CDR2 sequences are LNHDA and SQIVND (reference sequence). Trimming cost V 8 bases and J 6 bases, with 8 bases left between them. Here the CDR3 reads CASGEGQPQHF. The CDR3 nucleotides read TGTGCCAGTGGGGAGGGTCAGCCCCAGCATTTT.

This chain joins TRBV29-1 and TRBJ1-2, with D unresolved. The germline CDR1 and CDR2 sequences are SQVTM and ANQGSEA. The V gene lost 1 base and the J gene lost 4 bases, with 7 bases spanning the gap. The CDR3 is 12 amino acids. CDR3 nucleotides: TGCAGCGTTGAAGGGAGGTCCTATGGCTACACCTTC. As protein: CSVEGRSYGYTF.

This CDR3 reads CASSFGTSAHDTQYF. The CDR3 DNA reads as TGTGCCAGCAGCTTCGGGACTAGCGCACACGATACGCAGTATTTT. The chain carries TRBV11-3 and TRBJ2-3; 10 bases line up with TRBD2. V dropped 3 bases and J dropped 6; count of bases not matched to a gene: 6. Germline CDR1 reads SGHNT; CDR2 reads YENEEA. This CDR3 has 15 amino acids.

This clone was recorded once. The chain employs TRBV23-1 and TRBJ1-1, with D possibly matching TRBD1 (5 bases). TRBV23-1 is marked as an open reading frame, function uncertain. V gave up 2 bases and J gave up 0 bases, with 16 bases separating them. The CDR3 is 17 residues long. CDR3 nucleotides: TGCGCCAGCAGTCAAGAGTTAGGGGCAGTCATGAACACTGAAGCTTTCTTT. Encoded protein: CASSQELGAVMNTEAFF.

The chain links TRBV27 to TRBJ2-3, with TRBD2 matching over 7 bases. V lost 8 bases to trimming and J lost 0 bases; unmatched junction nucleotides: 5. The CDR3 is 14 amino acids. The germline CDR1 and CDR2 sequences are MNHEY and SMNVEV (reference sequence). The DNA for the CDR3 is TGTGCCAGCCACGCGGGGGAGAGCACAGATACGCAGTATTTT. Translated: CASHAGESTDTQYF.

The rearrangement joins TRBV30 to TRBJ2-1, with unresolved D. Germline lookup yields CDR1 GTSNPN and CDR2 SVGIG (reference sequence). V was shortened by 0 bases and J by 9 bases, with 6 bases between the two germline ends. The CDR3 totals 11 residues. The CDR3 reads CAWSVLTEQFF. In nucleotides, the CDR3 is TGTGCCTGGAGTGTACTTACTGAGCAGTTCTTC.

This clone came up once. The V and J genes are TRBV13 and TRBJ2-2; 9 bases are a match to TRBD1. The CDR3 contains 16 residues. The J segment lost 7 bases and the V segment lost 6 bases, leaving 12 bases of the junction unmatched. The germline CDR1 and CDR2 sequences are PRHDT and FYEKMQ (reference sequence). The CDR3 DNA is TGTGCCAGCAGTACAGGGGGCGCATTAGGGTTCGGGGAGCTGTTTTTT. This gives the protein CASSTGGALGFGELFF.

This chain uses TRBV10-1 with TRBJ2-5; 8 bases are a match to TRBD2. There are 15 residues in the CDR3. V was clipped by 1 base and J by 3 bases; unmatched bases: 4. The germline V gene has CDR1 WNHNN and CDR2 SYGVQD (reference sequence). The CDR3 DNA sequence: TGCGCCAGCAGTGAGTATGGGACTAGTAAAGAGACCCAGTACTTC. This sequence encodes CASSEYGTSKETQYF.

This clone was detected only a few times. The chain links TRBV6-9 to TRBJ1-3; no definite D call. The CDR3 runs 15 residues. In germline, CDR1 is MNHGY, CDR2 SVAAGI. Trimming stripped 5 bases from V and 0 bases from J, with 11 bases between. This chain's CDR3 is CASSHSRFSGNTIYF. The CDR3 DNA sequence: TGTGCCAGCAGTCACTCCAGGTTCTCTGGAAACACCATATATTTT.

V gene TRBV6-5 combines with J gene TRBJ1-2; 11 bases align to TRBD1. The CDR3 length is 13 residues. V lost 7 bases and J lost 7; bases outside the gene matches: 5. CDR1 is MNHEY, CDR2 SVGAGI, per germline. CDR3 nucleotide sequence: TGTGCCAGCAACCCGGGACAGGGGGGTGGCTACACCTTC. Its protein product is CASNPGQGGGYTF.

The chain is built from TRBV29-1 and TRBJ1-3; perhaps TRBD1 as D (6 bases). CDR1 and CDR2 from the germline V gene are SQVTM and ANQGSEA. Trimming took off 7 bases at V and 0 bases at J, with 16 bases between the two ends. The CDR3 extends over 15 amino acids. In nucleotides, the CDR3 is TGCAGCGCCGACTTGGGGGCAACCTCTGGAAACACCATATATTTT. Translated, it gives CSADLGATSGNTIYF.

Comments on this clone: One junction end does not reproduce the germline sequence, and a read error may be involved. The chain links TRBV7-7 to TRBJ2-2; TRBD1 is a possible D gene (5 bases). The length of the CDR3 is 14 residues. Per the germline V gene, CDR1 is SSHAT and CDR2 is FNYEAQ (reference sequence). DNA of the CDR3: TGTGCTAGCAGCCAGGGTATAGGGGCTGGGGAGCTGTTTTTT. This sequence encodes CASSQGIGAGELFF. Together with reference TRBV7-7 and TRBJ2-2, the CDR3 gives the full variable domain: GAGVSQSPRYKVTKRGQDVTLRCDPISSHATLYWYQQALGQGPEFLTYFNYEAQPDKSGLPSDRFSAERPEGSISTLTIQRTEQRDSAMYRCASSQGIGAGELFFGEGSRLTVL.

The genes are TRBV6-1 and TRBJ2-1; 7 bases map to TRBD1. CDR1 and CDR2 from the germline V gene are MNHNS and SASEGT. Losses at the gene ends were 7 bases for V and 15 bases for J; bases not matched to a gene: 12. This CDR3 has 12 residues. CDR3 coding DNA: TGTGCCAGCAAAGAGAACCGGGACAGTCTGTTCTTC. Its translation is CASKENRDSLFF.

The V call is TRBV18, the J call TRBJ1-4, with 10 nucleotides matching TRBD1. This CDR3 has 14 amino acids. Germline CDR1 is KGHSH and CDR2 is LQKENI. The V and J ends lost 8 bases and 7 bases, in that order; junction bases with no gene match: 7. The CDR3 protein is CASRRGTGAEKLFF. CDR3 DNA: TGTGCCAGCCGCCGGGGGACAGGGGCTGAAAAACTGTTTTTT.

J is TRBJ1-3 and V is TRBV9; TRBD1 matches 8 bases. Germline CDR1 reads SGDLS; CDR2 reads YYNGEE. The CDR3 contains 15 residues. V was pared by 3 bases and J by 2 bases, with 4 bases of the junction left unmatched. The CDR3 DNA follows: TGTGCCAGCAGCGCCTCGACAGGGGCTGGAAACACCATATATTTT. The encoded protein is CASSASTGAGNTIYF.

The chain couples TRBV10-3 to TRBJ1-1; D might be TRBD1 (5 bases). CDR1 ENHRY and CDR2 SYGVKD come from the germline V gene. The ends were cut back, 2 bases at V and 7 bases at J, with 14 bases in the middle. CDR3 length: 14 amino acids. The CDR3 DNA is TGTGCCATCAGTGAGGCACCCTGGGGGGGTGAAGCTTTCTTT. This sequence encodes CAISEAPWGGEAFF.

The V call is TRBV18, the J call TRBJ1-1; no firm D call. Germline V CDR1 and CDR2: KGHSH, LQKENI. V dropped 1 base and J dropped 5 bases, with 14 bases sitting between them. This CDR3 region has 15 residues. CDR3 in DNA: TGTGCCAGCTCACCACTAGGTTCAGGATCAACTGAAGCTTTCTTT. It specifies CASSPLGSGSTEAFF.

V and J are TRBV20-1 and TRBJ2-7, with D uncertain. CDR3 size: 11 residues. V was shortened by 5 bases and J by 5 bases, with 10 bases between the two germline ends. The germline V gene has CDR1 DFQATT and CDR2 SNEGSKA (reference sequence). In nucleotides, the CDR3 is TGCAGTGCTCGCGCCGGAGACGAGCAGTACTTC. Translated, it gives CSARAGDEQYF.